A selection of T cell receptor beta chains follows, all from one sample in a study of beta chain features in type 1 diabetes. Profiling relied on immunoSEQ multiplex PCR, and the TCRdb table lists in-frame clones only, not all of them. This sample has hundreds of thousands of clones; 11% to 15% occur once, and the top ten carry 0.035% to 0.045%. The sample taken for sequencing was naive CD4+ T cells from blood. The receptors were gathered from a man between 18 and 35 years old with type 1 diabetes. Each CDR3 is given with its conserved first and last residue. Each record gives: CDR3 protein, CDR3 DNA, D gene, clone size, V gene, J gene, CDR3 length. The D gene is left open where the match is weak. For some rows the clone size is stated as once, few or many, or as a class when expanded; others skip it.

CASSQDFGPASIYEQYF	TGTGCCAGCAGCCAAGATTTTGGTCCCGCGAGCATCTACGAGCAGTACTTC	NA	few	TRBV14	TRBJ2-7	17
CASSYSQTQYF	TGTGCCAGCAGTTACTCCCAGACCCAGTACTTC	NA	few	TRBV6-6	TRBJ2-5	11
CASSFLTAYGYTF	TGTGCCAGCAGCTTCCTGACGGCCTATGGCTACACCTTC	NA	NA	TRBV5-4	TRBJ1-2	13
CAWSVDLAIYMNTEAFF	TGTGCCTGGAGTGTGGATTTAGCCATCTACATGAACACTGAAGCTTTCTTT	NA	few	TRBV30	TRBJ1-1	17
CASGSVTSGMNEQFF	TGTGCTAGTGGCTCGGTTACTAGCGGGATGAATGAGCAGTTCTTC	TRBD2	NA	TRBV12-5	TRBJ2-1	15
CASKDLNEKLFF	TGTGCCAGCAAGGACCTTAATGAAAAACTGTTTTTT	NA	few	TRBV28	TRBJ1-4	12
CASSERRSSTDTQYF	TGTGCCAGCAGTGAAAGACGGTCTAGCACAGATACGCAGTATTTT	NA	NA	TRBV6-1	TRBJ2-3	15
CASSNRSGVIYEQYF	TGCGCCAGTTCTAATAGGAGCGGGGTTATCTACGAGCAGTACTTC	TRBD2	NA	TRBV4-3	TRBJ2-7	15
CASSHQDTEAFF	TGTGCCAGCAGCCATCAAGACACTGAAGCTTTCTTT	NA	few	TRBV9	TRBJ1-1	12
CASSYALAGAYEQYF	TGTGCCAGCAGTTATGCTCTAGCGGGGGCCTACGAGCAGTACTTC	TRBD2	few	TRBV6-5	TRBJ2-7	15
CASSYSGVLDPYEQYF	TGTGCCAGCAGTTACTCGGGCGTCCTAGACCCCTACGAGCAGTACTTC	NA	few	TRBV6-5	TRBJ2-7	16
CASSFSGGNQPQHF	TGCGCCAGCAGCTTTTCGGGGGGCAATCAGCCCCAGCATTTT	NA	few	TRBV5-1	TRBJ1-5	14
CASSPGPRDGELFF	TGTGCCAGCAGCCCGGGGCCCCGGGATGGGGAGCTGTTTTTT	NA	NA	TRBV9	TRBJ2-2	14
CATMGGVNQPQHF	TGTGCCACCATGGGAGGAGTCAATCAGCCCCAGCATTTT	NA	few	TRBV2	TRBJ1-5	13
CASSPVGTGTGNEQYF	TGTGCCAGCAGTCCCGTCGGAACAGGGACCGGCAACGAGCAGTACTTC	NA	NA	TRBV7-2	TRBJ2-7	16
CASSQLDGTSPYGYTF	TGCGCCAGCAGCCAACTCGACGGGACAAGCCCCTATGGCTACACCTTC	NA	NA	TRBV4-3	TRBJ1-2	16
CASSSPGLAGELEQFF	TGTGCCAGCAGCTCTCCGGGACTAGCGGGAGAACTTGAGCAGTTCTTC	NA	few	TRBV21-1	TRBJ2-1	16
CASSYKIAGDNEQFF	TGTGCCAGCAGTTACAAGATAGCGGGGGACAATGAGCAGTTCTTC	TRBD2	NA	TRBV6-5	TRBJ2-1	15
CASSPRQGARSYGYTF	TGTGCCAGCAGTCCAAGGCAGGGGGCGCGGTCCTATGGCTACACCTTC	TRBD1	NA	TRBV27	TRBJ1-2	16
CASREGPRGPYEQYF	TGTGCCAGCAGGGAGGGACCTCGGGGGCCCTACGAGCAGTACTTC	NA	few	TRBV7-2	TRBJ2-7	15
CASSLEGWYSNQPQHF	TGTGCCAGCAGCTTAGAGGGGTGGTATAGCAATCAGCCCCAGCATTTT	NA	NA	TRBV7-8	TRBJ1-5	16
CASSFPASPLHF	TGTGCCAGCAGCTTTCCGGCATCACCCCTCCACTTT	NA	NA	TRBV5-6	TRBJ1-6	12
CASGGQANTEAFF	TGTGCTAGTGGGGGACAGGCTAACACTGAAGCTTTCTTT	TRBD1	few	TRBV12-5	TRBJ1-1	13
CASSIWRTNYGYTF	TGTGCCAGTAGTATTTGGCGTACTAACTATGGCTACACCTTC	NA	NA	TRBV19	TRBJ1-2	14
CASRLTGTGSGNTIYF	TGTGCCAGCAGGCTCACCGGGACAGGCTCTGGAAACACCATATATTTT	TRBD1	few	TRBV6-6	TRBJ1-3	16
CASSQVNMGVSTDTQYF	TGTGCCAGCAGCCAGGTCAACATGGGGGTCAGCACAGATACGCAGTATTTT	NA	few	TRBV14	TRBJ2-3	17
CASSGGMGAEQYF	TGCGCCAGCAGCGGAGGTATGGGGGCCGAGCAGTACTTC	NA	NA	TRBV5-1	TRBJ2-7	13
CASSPTTSRGYGYTF	TGTGCCAGCAGTCCGACGACATCCCGGGGGTATGGCTACACCTTC	NA	NA	TRBV27	TRBJ1-2	15
CASSGRFYGYTF	TGTGCCAGCAGCGGGAGGTTCTATGGCTACACCTTC	NA	NA	TRBV5-4	TRBJ1-2	12
CASSADSFSGNTIYF	TGTGCCAGCAGTGCGGACAGTTTTTCTGGAAACACCATATATTTT	NA	NA	TRBV6-6	TRBJ1-3	15
CATLPGGHRNTEAFF	TGTGCCACCCTGCCAGGGGGGCACAGGAACACTGAAGCTTTCTTT	TRBD1	NA	TRBV28	TRBJ1-1	15
CASSARATGNEQFF	TGTGCCAGCAGCGCTAGGGCTACGGGCAATGAGCAGTTCTTC	NA	NA	TRBV11-2	TRBJ2-1	14
CASSGFGYGYTF	TGTGCCAGCAGCGGCTTCGGCTATGGCTACACCTTC	NA	few	TRBV6-5	TRBJ1-2	12
CASSLWAGADQNIQYF	TGTGCCAGCAGCTTGTGGGCAGGGGCGGATCAGAACATTCAGTACTTC	NA	few	TRBV5-6	TRBJ2-4	16
CAISDPKAGTYNEQFF	TGTGCCATCAGTGACCCCAAGGCCGGGACTTACAATGAGCAGTTCTTC	NA	NA	TRBV10-3	TRBJ2-1	16
CATELGRENTEAFF	TGTGCCACCGAATTGGGGAGGGAGAACACTGAAGCTTTCTTT	NA	few	TRBV19	TRBJ1-1	14
CAWSVVSNYGYTF	TGTGCCTGGAGTGTGGTATCTAACTATGGCTACACCTTC	NA	few	TRBV30	TRBJ1-2	13
CASSLNPGSREAFF	TGTGCCAGCAGCTTAAACCCGGGGAGTCGTGAAGCTTTCTTT	NA	few	TRBV7-3	TRBJ1-1	14
CASSFESTGEQYF	TGCGCCAGCAGCTTTGAGTCTACGGGCGAGCAGTACTTC	NA	few	TRBV5-1	TRBJ2-7	13
CAWSVVTGNQPQHF	TGTGCCTGGAGTGTGGTAACAGGGAATCAGCCCCAGCATTTT	NA	NA	TRBV30	TRBJ1-5	14
CASSLETPHNEQFF	TGCGCCAGCAGCTTGGAGACTCCTCACAATGAGCAGTTCTTC	NA	NA	TRBV5-1	TRBJ2-1	14
CASSPTSGGEETQYF	TGTGCCAGCAGTCCGACTAGCGGGGGCGAAGAGACCCAGTACTTC	TRBD2	few	TRBV2	TRBJ2-5	15
CASSDQGRTQYF	TGTGCCAGCAGCGATCAGGGGAGGACCCAGTACTTC	NA	few	TRBV6-1	TRBJ2-5	12
CSGRVRDTEAFF	TGCAGCGGCCGGGTAAGGGACACTGAAGCTTTCTTT	NA	NA	TRBV29-1	TRBJ1-1	12
CASSLVRSSETQYF	TGTGCCAGCAGCTTAGTAAGGTCTTCAGAGACCCAGTACTTC	NA	few	TRBV7-2	TRBJ2-5	14
CASSYTKVRAGEQFF	TGCGCCAGCAGTTATACTAAAGTGAGGGCGGGGGAGCAGTTCTTC	NA	few	TRBV5-1	TRBJ2-1	15
CASSVGPRQTEAFF	TGTGCCAGCAGCGTCGGGCCCAGGCAGACTGAAGCTTTCTTT	NA	NA	TRBV9	TRBJ1-1	14
CASSSNYGYTF	TGTGCCAGCAGCTCTAACTATGGCTACACCTTC	NA	NA	TRBV7-9	TRBJ1-2	11
CASSHGVNTEAFF	TGTGCCAGCAGCCACGGGGTGAACACTGAAGCTTTCTTT	NA	few	TRBV4-2	TRBJ1-1	13
CASSHYRAQLGEQYF	TGCGCCAGCAGCCACTACAGGGCTCAGCTCGGCGAGCAGTACTTC	NA	few	TRBV4-3	TRBJ2-7	15
CASSGQSTDTQYF	TGTGCCAGCAGTGGACAGAGCACAGATACGCAGTATTTT	NA	few	TRBV2	TRBJ2-3	13
CAWSAPTGVEQYF	TGTGCCTGGAGTGCCCCGACAGGGGTCGAGCAGTACTTC	TRBD1	few	TRBV30	TRBJ2-7	13
CAWSVPPETSGRATDTQYF	TGTGCCTGGAGTGTCCCCCCCGAGACTAGCGGGAGGGCCACAGATACGCAGTATTTT	TRBD2	NA	TRBV30	TRBJ2-3	19
CASSLAGPAGETQYF	TGTGCCAGCAGCTTAGCCGGGCCAGCCGGGGAGACCCAGTACTTC	NA	NA	TRBV7-2	TRBJ2-5	15
CASSGRGNTIYF	TGTGCCTCGTCGGGACGCGGGAACACCATATATTTT	NA	few	TRBV30	TRBJ1-3	12
CASSPPGEKLFF	TGTGCCAGCAGTCCTCCCGGGGAAAAACTGTTTTTT	NA	few	TRBV27	TRBJ1-4	12
CSVVPGVNTGELFF	TGCAGCGTTGTCCCAGGGGTCAACACCGGGGAGCTGTTTTTT	NA	NA	TRBV29-1	TRBJ2-2	14
CASSLGSTGVYGYTF	TGCGCCAGCAGCTTGGGGTCCACAGGGGTCTATGGCTACACCTTC	TRBD1	NA	TRBV5-1	TRBJ1-2	15
CASSLYGPTGELFF	TGCGCCAGCAGCTTGTACGGGCCTACCGGGGAGCTGTTTTTT	NA	few	TRBV5-1	TRBJ2-2	14